These T cell receptor beta chains were read from a single sample in a study of CD8 T cells in ankylosing spondylitis. MiXCR was run by TCRdb on the 5' RACE reads, yielding one entry per CDR3 protein. In the table there are 470,000 or so distinct CDR3 sequences, 26% of which are singletons. The sequencing sample was made of blood, either unsorted or a sorted T cell fraction (not recorded which). The receptors shown here come from a male donor with ankylosing spondylitis. Both conserved end residues are part of each CDR3. Each record gives: D gene, clone size, V gene, J gene, CDR3 DNA, CDR3 protein. D genes are given only for firm matches. Size is stated for part of the rows, as once, few or many counts, or as a class when the clone is expanded.

TRBD1	.	TRBV11-1	TRBJ2-1	TGTGCCAGCAGCTCGACACCGGGGACAGGGACCTACAATGAGCAGTTCTTC	CASSSTPGTGTYNEQFF
.	few	TRBV12-3/TRBV12-4	TRBJ2-1	TGTGCCAGCCGGGTAGGGTTTGGGTACAATGAGCAGTTCTTC	CASRVGFGYNEQFF
TRBD1	.	TRBV12-3/TRBV12-4	TRBJ2-3	TGTGCCAGCAGTATCGGACAGGGCCCTACCGCTACGCAGTATTTT	CASSIGQGPTATQYF
.	few	TRBV7-2	TRBJ2-1	TGTGCCAGCAGCTTAGGAAACAGGGCATGGGATGAGCAGTTCTTC	CASSLGNRAWDEQFF
.	.	TRBV5-5	TRBJ1-5	TGTGCCAGCAGCCTCAATCAGGGACGCCAGCCCCAGCATTTT	CASSLNQGRQPQHF
.	.	TRBV29-1	TRBJ2-1	TGCAGCGTTGAAGGGTTGGGGGGTCAGGGCGGTTTCGGGGAGCAGTTCTTC	CSVEGLGGQGGFGEQFF
.	.	TRBV20-1	TRBJ2-1	TGCAGTGCGAACCGGGTAGTAGTCGCCTACAATGAGCAGTTCTTC	CSANRVVVAYNEQFF
TRBD2	few	TRBV4-1	TRBJ2-5	TGCGCCAGCAGCCAAGAATCGATTCGCGGGAGGGCCAGGGGAGAGACCCAGTACTTC	CASSQESIRGRARGETQYF
.	few	TRBV11-2	TRBJ2-5	TGTGCCAGCAGCTTACGACGACTAGGAGGAGAGACCCAGTACTTC	CASSLRRLGGETQYF
TRBD2	once	TRBV7-2	TRBJ2-7	TGTGCCAGCAGCACCGGGACTAGCGGAATACCCTACGAGCAGTACTTC	CASSTGTSGIPYEQYF
TRBD2	.	TRBV5-1	TRBJ2-1	TGCGCCAGCAGCCTCTCACTAGCGGGAGTGGTAAATGAGCAGTTCTTC	CASSLSLAGVVNEQFF
.	.	TRBV3-1	TRBJ1-5	TGTGCCAGCAGCCAAACCGCCGCCCCTCAGCCCCAGCATTTT	CASSQTAAPQPQHF
TRBD1	few	TRBV5-1	TRBJ2-5	TGCGCCAGCAGGGTACAGGGGATGGGAGAGACCCAGTACTTC	CASRVQGMGETQYF
.	.	TRBV18	TRBJ1-4	TGTGCCAGCTCACCACCGTCCTCCGAACTACTGTTTTTT	CASSPPSSELLFF
.	.	TRBV3-1	TRBJ2-3	TGTGCCAGCAGCCAACTGGGACTCACAGATACGCAGTATTTT	CASSQLGLTDTQYF
.	few	TRBV20-1	TRBJ2-1	TGCAGTGCTAGAGGTCCGGGGGGCCGGCAGTTCTTC	CSARGPGGRQFF
.	.	TRBV6-1	TRBJ1-1	TGTGCCAGCAGTCGACGGACAGCGAACACTGAAGCTTTCTTT	CASSRRTANTEAFF
.	.	TRBV3-1	TRBJ2-1	TGTGCCAGCAGCCAGTTACGGGATTCCTCACGGCAGTTCTTC	CASSQLRDSSRQFF
.	.	TRBV20-1	TRBJ1-1	TGCAGTGCATTCCTGGGTGGATTCACTGAAGCTTTCTTT	CSAFLGGFTEAFF
.	once	TRBV7-9	TRBJ1-3	TGTGCCAGCAGCTTAGCAGGCAGGGTCTCTGGAAACACCATATATTTT	CASSLAGRVSGNTIYF
.	.	TRBV12-3/TRBV12-4	TRBJ2-1	TGTGCCAGCAGTTGGGGCACCTACTACAATGAGCAGTTCTTC	CASSWGTYYNEQFF
.	few	TRBV7-9	TRBJ2-3	TGTGCCAGCAGCTTTCAACCGACGGGCCCAGATACGCAGTATTTT	CASSFQPTGPDTQYF
TRBD1	.	TRBV5-1	TRBJ1-1	TGCGCCAGCAGCTTGGCCAGGGGGGAGACTGAAGCTTTCTTT	CASSLARGETEAFF
TRBD2	.	TRBV3-1	TRBJ2-5	TGTGCCAGCAGCCCCCTGGGACTAGCGGGAGGTTCGGAGACCCAGTACTTC	CASSPLGLAGGSETQYF
TRBD2	.	TRBV11-1	TRBJ2-3	TGTGCCAGCAGCTTGGGGACTAGCGGGAACGTATTCGTCACAGATACGCAGTATTTT	CASSLGTSGNVFVTDTQYF
.	many	TRBV7-9	TRBJ2-3	TGTGCCAGCAGCTCCCCTCTTCGGGGTAGCCGACCAGATACGCAGTATTTT	CASSSPLRGSRPDTQYF
TRBD2	.	TRBV15	TRBJ2-1	TGTGCCACCAGCGGAGGTCCCCGAACTAGCGGGAGGGTCAATGAGCAGTTCTTC	CATSGGPRTSGRVNEQFF
.	.	TRBV7-2	TRBJ2-1	TGTGCCAGCAGCACTATCCTCTACAATGAGCAGTTCTTC	CASSTILYNEQFF
TRBD2	.	TRBV5-6	TRBJ2-1	TGTGCCAGCAGCCCCACCGGGACTAGCGGGAGAATCTACAATGAGCAGTTCTTC	CASSPTGTSGRIYNEQFF
.	.	TRBV3-1	TRBJ2-7	TGTGCCAGCAGCCAAGACTGGGAGCAGTACTTC	CASSQDWEQYF
TRBD1	.	TRBV24-1	TRBJ2-5	TGTGCCACCAGTGACCAGGGGGCATTGGAGACCCAGTACTTC	CATSDQGALETQYF
.	few	TRBV28	TRBJ1-2	TGTGCCAGCAGCCCAGGACAGCCGCCCTATGGCTACACCTTC	CASSPGQPPYGYTF
.	few	TRBV20-1	TRBJ2-5	TGCAGTGCTCAGGTTCCCAAGTTTCAGGAGACCCAGTACTTC	CSAQVPKFQETQYF
TRBD2	few	TRBV4-2	TRBJ2-1	TGTGCCAGCAGCCGAGAAAATAGCGGGAGCCTCTCCTACAATGAGCAGTTCTTC	CASSRENSGSLSYNEQFF
TRBD1	few	TRBV4-2	TRBJ2-5	TGTGCCAGCAGCCAACAGACAGGGGGCTGGGAGACCCAGTACTTC	CASSQQTGGWETQYF
TRBD2	.	TRBV7-2	TRBJ2-3	TGTGCCAGCAGCACGGGAGGGGGACCAGATACGCAGTATTTT	CASSTGGGPDTQYF
TRBD1	few	TRBV18	TRBJ1-1	TGTGCCAGCTCACCATACCGGGACAGGAACACTGAAGCTTTCTTT	CASSPYRDRNTEAFF
.	many	TRBV2	TRBJ2-3	TGTGCCAGCAGTGAAACAACAGATACGCAGTATTTT	CASSETTDTQYF
.	.	TRBV20-1	TRBJ1-5	TGCAGTGCTAACGTCCGCGGCAATCAGCCCCAGCATTTT	CSANVRGNQPQHF
TRBD1	few	TRBV12-3/TRBV12-4	TRBJ2-7	TGTGCCAGCAGCTCCTCTGGGACAGGTGAAGAGCAGTACTTC	CASSSSGTGEEQYF
.	.	TRBV9	TRBJ2-2	TGTGCCAGCAGCGTAGGGGCTACGAACACCGGGGAGCTGTTTTTT	CASSVGATNTGELFF
TRBD2	.	TRBV7-2	TRBJ2-1	TGTGCCAGCAGCTTCCAGCGGGGGGACAATGAGCAGTTCTTC	CASSFQRGDNEQFF
.	.	TRBV18	TRBJ1-1	TGTGCCAGCTCACCCGGCGTGGGGTCGACTGAAGCTTTCTTT	CASSPGVGSTEAFF
TRBD1	.	TRBV6-1	TRBJ2-2	TGTGCCAGCAGTGAAATCAGGGGGCCACGGGAGCTGTTTTTT	CASSEIRGPRELFF
TRBD1	few	TRBV18	TRBJ2-1	TGTGCCAGCTCACGTACAGGACAGGGATACAATGAGCAGTTCTTC	CASSRTGQGYNEQFF
.	.	TRBV21-1	TRBJ2-5	TGTGCCAGCGCGACAGGGGAAGAGACCCAGTACTTC	CASATGEETQYF
.	few	TRBV7-9	TRBJ1-2	TGTGCCAGCAGCTTAGCGGGCGGACAACCGGAGGGCTACACCTTC	CASSLAGGQPEGYTF
TRBD1	few	TRBV6-1	TRBJ2-7	TGTGCCAGCAAATTGGGGACAGACTACGAGCAGTACTTC	CASKLGTDYEQYF
.	.	TRBV15	TRBJ1-1	TGTGCCACCAGCAGACGTAGACAGAAGGGGCTCGCTGAAGCTTTCTTT	CATSRRRQKGLAEAFF
TRBD2	.	TRBV12-5	TRBJ2-5	TGTGCTAGTGGTGGTTCCGGGACTAGCAGTCAAGAGACCCAGTACTTC	CASGGSGTSSQETQYF
.	few	TRBV7-2	TRBJ1-2	TGTGCCAGCAGCTTAGCCGGGGGGGGTTGGGGCTATGGCTACACCTTC	CASSLAGGGWGYGYTF
.	.	TRBV19	TRBJ1-3	TGTGCCAGCGGGTCCCTGGGACTCTCTGGAAACACCATATATTTT	CASGSLGLSGNTIYF
TRBD1	.	TRBV11-3	TRBJ2-1	TGTGCCAGCAGACGGGGACAGGGTTGGTCCAATGAGCAGTTCTTC	CASRRGQGWSNEQFF
.	many	TRBV7-2	TRBJ1-4	TGTGCCAGCAGCTTGGACAGTGCAACTAATGAAAAACTGTTTTTT	CASSLDSATNEKLFF
.	few	TRBV29-1	TRBJ1-4	TGCAGCGTTCGCGGGCTGGCTAATGAAAAACTGTTTTTT	CSVRGLANEKLFF